One and the same sample provided the 2 T cell receptor beta chains below, sequenced in a study of blood T cell repertoires in COVID-19. Profiled with immunoSEQ multiplex PCR; TCRdb holds only in-frame clones, not every one. Of approximately 250,000 clones listed, about 88% are singletons. Input material: PBMCs or T cells enriched from blood (not recorded which). All receptors derive from a man younger than 40 with acute COVID-19.

The V and J genes are TRBV6-1 and TRBJ1-1; 8 bases are shared with TRBD1. The CDR3 runs to 14 residues. The V gene's germline CDR1 is MNHNS and CDR2 SASEGT. With V trimmed by 3 bases and J by 8 bases, 8 bases remained unmatched. This CDR3 reads CASSEGTGDPEAFF. Here the CDR3 DNA reads TGTGCCAGCAGTGAGGGGACAGGAGACCCCGAAGCTTTCTTT.

The chain combines TRBV27 with TRBJ2-2, with a weak D call TRBD1 (5 bases). In germline, CDR1 is MNHEY, CDR2 SMNVEV (reference sequence). The CDR3 contains 16 residues. Trimming removed 4 bases at V and 8 bases at J, with 20 bases between. For the CDR3, the DNA is TGTGCCAGCAGTTGGGTAGGGGCCGTCATCCCGGGGGAGCTGTTTTTT. It encodes CASSWVGAVIPGELFF.